This TCR beta chain stems from a study of CD8+CD57+ T cells in acquired aplastic anemia. Study context: The study obtained an average of around 3.4 ug of DNA from sorted CD4+ and CD8+ cells. Study-wide results and limits: Levels of CD8+ Simpson's diversity were not significantly distinct in patients versus controls. Researchers report that about 28 CD8+ CDR3 sequences appeared in both patients and controls.

Of note for this clonotype: What it binds is not known.

CDR3 and TCR beta VDJ profiling relied on a genomic DNA template. From the reads, TCRdb called clonotypes with MiXCR, one entry per CDR3 protein. The table has 200,000 to 250,000 distinct CDR3 sequences, 61% seen once. CDR3 length: 15 residues. Germline loops: CDR1 SGHNT, CDR2 YYREEE (reference sequence). The ends lost 4 bases at V and 5 bases at J; junction bases unmatched: 5. The sample comprised sorted CD4+, CD8+, or CD8+CD57+ T cells (not recorded which) from PBMCs. The source of this sequence is a human donor in good health. This chain joins TRBV5-4 and TRBJ2-1; 11 bases line up with TRBD1. The CDR3 loop is CASSIRDRGNNEQFF. The CDR3 coding sequence is TGTGCCAGCAGCATCCGGGACAGGGGGAACAATGAGCAGTTCTTC.